This entry lists 6 T cell receptor beta chains sequenced from one sample in a study of T cell responses to AZD1222 COVID-19 vaccine. This table comes from immunoSEQ multiplex PCR, and its TCRdb copy is limited to in-frame clones, with some not included. The top ten hold over 6.5% of the sample, which has 100,000 to 150,000 clones, 88% seen once. This material consisted of peripheral blood, taken on day 0 of AZD1222 vaccination. These receptors originate from an adult in good health.

V is TRBV9 and J is TRBJ2-2; 12 nucleotides line up with TRBD2. The CDR3 is 16 amino acids. Germline V lookup: CDR1 SGDLS, CDR2 YYNGEE. V shed 0 bases and J 4 bases; nucleotides not matched to a gene: 1. CDR3 sequence (DNA): TGTGCCAGCAGCGTAGCGACTAGCGGGGGCACCGGGGAGCTGTTTTTT. This encodes CASSVATSGGTGELFF. Filled out from reference TRBV9 and TRBJ2-2, the complete variable domain reads DSGVTQTPKHLITATGQRVTLRCSPRSGDLSVYWYQQSLDQGLQFLIQYYNGEERAKGNILERFSAQQFPDLHSELNLSSLELGDSALYFCASSVATSGGTGELFFGEGSRLTVL.

The chain has TRBV7-9 and TRBJ1-2; D may be TRBD1 (5 bases). Germline V gives CDR1 SEHNR, CDR2 FQNEAQ (reference sequence). V lost 6 bases and J lost 2, with 28 bases in between. The CDR3 covers 19 residues. CDR3 region: CASSIIASGTGTVNYGYTF. DNA of the CDR3: TGTGCCAGCAGTATTATTGCATCTGGTACCGGGACGGTCAACTATGGCTACACCTTC.

Concerning this clone itself: The junction does not match germline at one end; this may be a read error. The chain has TRBV11-3 and TRBJ2-1, with TRBD2 identical over 10 bases. Germline loops: CDR1 SGHNT, CDR2 YENEEA. The CDR3 runs 18 residues. The CDR3 loop reads CASSLGLATSGSFNEQFF. In DNA form, the CDR3 reads TGTGCCAGCAGCTTAGGCCTCGCGACTAGCGGGTCCTTCAATGAGCAGTTCTTC. Combining the CDR3 with reference TRBV11-3 and TRBJ2-1 gives the whole variable domain EAGVVQSPRYKIIEKKQPVAFWCNPISGHNTLYWYLQNLGQGPELLIRYENEEAVDDSQLPKDRFSAERLKGVDSTLKIQPAELGDSAVYLCASSLGLATSGSFNEQFFGPGTRLTVL.

This clone was recorded only once. In DNA form, the CDR3 reads TGCGCCAGCAGCTTGGAAAGGGGGTTTAGCACAGATACGCAGTATTTT. This sequence encodes CASSLERGFSTDTQYF. This sequence joins TRBV5-1 and TRBJ2-3; D possibly corresponds to TRBD1 (6 bases). Germline-derived CDR1 and CDR2 are SGHRS and YFSETQ. The CDR3 contains 16 residues. The V and J ends lost 0 bases and 0 bases respectively, with 11 bases between them.

The J gene is TRBJ2-5, the V gene TRBV4-1; a weak D match, TRBD2 (6 bases). CDR1 and CDR2 (germline): MGHRA, YSYEKL. This CDR3 spans 15 amino acids. With 0 bases removed from V and 3 bases from J, the gap between germline ends came to 11 bases. The CDR3: CASSQEGLDKETQYF. The CDR3 nucleotides read TGCGCCAGCAGCCAAGAGGGACTGGATAAAGAGACCCAGTACTTC.

V gene TRBV5-1 combines with J gene TRBJ1-1, with 11 bases lining up with TRBD1. This CDR3 comprises 13 residues. Trimming removed 4 bases from V and 12 bases from J; junction bases left unmatched: 8. Germline V CDR1 and CDR2: SGHRS, YFSETQ. The CDR3: CASSIRTGGPTFF. The CDR3 bases are TGCGCCAGCAGCATACGGACAGGGGGCCCAACTTTCTTT. The full variable domain, in which reference TRBV5-1 and TRBJ1-1 provide the parts outside the CDR3, is KAGVTQTPRYLIKTRGQQVTLSCSPISGHRSVSWYQQTPGQGLQFLFEYFSETQRNKGNFPGRFSGRQFSNSRSEMNVSTLELGDSALYLCASSIRTGGPTFFGQGTRLTVV.